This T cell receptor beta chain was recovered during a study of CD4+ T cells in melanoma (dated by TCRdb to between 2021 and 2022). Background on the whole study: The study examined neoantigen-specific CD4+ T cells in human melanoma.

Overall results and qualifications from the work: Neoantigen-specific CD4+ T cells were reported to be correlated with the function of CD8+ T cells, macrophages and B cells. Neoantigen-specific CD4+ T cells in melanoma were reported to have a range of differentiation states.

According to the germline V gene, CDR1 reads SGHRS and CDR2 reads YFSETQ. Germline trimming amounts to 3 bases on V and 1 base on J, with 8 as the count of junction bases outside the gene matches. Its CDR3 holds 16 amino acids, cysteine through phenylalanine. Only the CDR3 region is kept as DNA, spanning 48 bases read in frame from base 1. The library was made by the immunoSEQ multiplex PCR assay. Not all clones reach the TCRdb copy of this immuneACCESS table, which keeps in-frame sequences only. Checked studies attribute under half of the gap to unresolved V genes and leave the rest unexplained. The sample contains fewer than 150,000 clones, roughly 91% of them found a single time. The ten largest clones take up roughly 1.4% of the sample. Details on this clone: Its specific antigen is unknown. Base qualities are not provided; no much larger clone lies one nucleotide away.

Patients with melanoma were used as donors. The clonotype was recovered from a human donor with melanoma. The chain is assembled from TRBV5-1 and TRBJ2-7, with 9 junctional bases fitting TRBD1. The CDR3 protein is CASSSTGTGYSYEQYF. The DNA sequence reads TGCGCCAGCAGCTCGACCGGGACAGGGTATTCCTACGAGCAGTACTTC.